This TCR beta chain was profiled in a study of technical replicates of blood from four donors (TCRdb year 2017). The library was produced with the immunoSEQ multiplex PCR assay. TCRdb holds this immuneACCESS table with in-frame rearrangements only. Some clones are missing; in checked studies, unresolved V genes explain under half, and the rest has no known cause. Within this sample are about 79,000 clones, with under 95% of them counted one time only. Around 0.26% of the sample lies in the top ten. Ends trimmed: V by 5 bases, J by 4 bases; bases unmatched to a gene: 11. From the cysteine through the phenylalanine, the CDR3 covers 15 amino acids. The DNA shown is the 45-base CDR3, in frame from base 1. Reading the germline V gene gives CDR1 SGHRS and CDR2 YFSETQ. Of note for this clone: Its antigen is still unknown. No base quality values were provided; no much bigger clone lies one nucleotide off.

The source is a human donor in good health. Specimen: T cells isolated from PBMCs. The sequence links TRBV5-1 to TRBJ2-7; the central 8 bases match TRBD1. The CDR3 protein sequence reads: CASRVRVGQAYEQYF. The DNA is as follows: TGCGCCAGCAGGGTACGTGTGGGACAGGCTTACGAGCAGTACTTC.